This T cell receptor (beta chain) derives from a study of CD8 T cells in ankylosing spondylitis. Study-level points and caveats: Before this, some motif variants had been reported in reactive arthritis synovial fluid and blood. Disease-linked clones bore a CD8+ phenotype and were relatively rare in peripheral blood.

TCRdb analysed the 5' RACE reads with MiXCR anew, one entry per CDR3 protein. Among roughly 120,000 distinct CDR3 sequences, roughly 6.6% were seen once, and the ten largest hold 9% to 15%. Many counts were recorded for this clonotype. What it recognizes is unknown. The CDR3 length is 18 residues. Trimming took 1 base from V and 1 from J; bases not matched to a gene: 12. The V call is TRBV12-3 or TRBV12-4, the J call TRBJ1-2; 7 positions agree with TRBD1. The TCR originated in a male donor with ankylosing spondylitis or in good health (not recorded which). The material sequenced was blood, either unsorted or a sorted T cell fraction (not recorded which). The CDR3 here is CASSLDPRTGPFNYGYTF. Here the CDR3 DNA reads TGTGCCAGCAGTTTAGATCCCCGGACAGGCCCGTTTAACTATGGCTACACCTTC.